One and the same sample provided the 11 T cell receptor beta chains below, sequenced in a study of T cells in Graves' hyperthyroidism and ophthalmopathy. RNA transcripts provided the source from which TCR beta CDR3 regions were amplified. With the HTBI primer set, the TCR CDR3 went through a first round of RT-PCR. TCRdb reprocessed the multiplex PCR reads via MiXCR and lists one record per CDR3 protein. Of roughly 580,000 distinct CDR3 sequences detected, about 15% appear once; the ten largest clones hold roughly 5.5%. Sequenced sample: blood. The receptors here all came from a woman in her twenties or thirties with Graves' hyperthyroidism that later progressed to Graves' ophthalmopathy.

This clonotype was seen repeatedly, ten times or more. The rearrangement joins TRBV4-1 to TRBJ2-7; D possibly uses TRBD1 or TRBD2 (5 bases each). Germline V gene sequence: CDR1 MGHRA, CDR2 YSYEKL. Trimming removed 4 bases from V and 1 base from J, with 14 bases in between. The CDR3 sequence is 15 residues long. The CDR3 DNA reads as TGCGCCAGCAGCCTAGTAACTAGGGGTTCCTACGAGCAGTACTTC. This translates into CASSLVTRGSYEQYF.

This clonotype was picked up many times. J is TRBJ1-5 and V is TRBV28; D possibly corresponds to TRBD1 (6 bases). Germline V lookup: CDR1 MDHEN, CDR2 SYDVKM. There are 15 residues in the CDR3. V was pared by 7 bases and J by 15 bases, with 28 bases between. The CDR3 DNA follows: TGTGCCAGCACCCCCTCGGGGACAACCTTTACTACCGGGCATTTT. Encoded protein: CASTPSGTTFTTGHF.

This clonotype showed up many times. The chain combines TRBV27 with TRBJ1-4; 7 nucleotides line up with TRBD1. CDR1 is MNHEY and CDR2 is SMNVEV in the germline V gene (reference sequence). The CDR3 length is 16 residues. With 4 bases clipped from V and 8 bases from J, the junction kept 13 bases outside the gene matches. CDR3 coding DNA: TGTGCCAGCAGTTCCATCGACAGGGTGGAGAAGGAAAAACTGTTTTTT. Amino acids: CASSSIDRVEKEKLFF.

This clonotype showed up many times. The gene calls are TRBV12-3 or TRBV12-4 and TRBJ2-3; 8 bases match TRBD2. J was trimmed by 3 bases and V by 5 bases; bases with no gene match: 10. CDR3 size: 16 residues. CDR3 residues: CASSVPGLDITDTQYF. The CDR3 DNA reads as TGTGCCAGCAGTGTTCCGGGACTAGATATAACAGATACGCAGTATTTT.

There are many counts of this clonotype. The genes are TRBV5-1 and TRBJ2-1; 7 bases map to TRBD2. The CDR3 extends over 14 amino acids. Germline assignment: CDR1 SGHRS and CDR2 YFSETQ. V dropped 7 bases and J dropped 5; count of bases not matched to a gene: 9. CDR3 in amino acids: CASGRDSTDNEQFF. DNA for the CDR3: TGCGCCAGCGGGAGGGACTCAACCGACAATGAGCAGTTCTTC.

This clonotype was detected only a few times. V gene TRBV20-1 combines with J gene TRBJ2-3; tentative D call: TRBD2 (6 bases). Trimming took off 3 bases at V and 6 bases at J, with 25 bases between the two ends. Germline V lookup: CDR1 DFQATT, CDR2 SNEGSKA (reference sequence). The CDR3 runs 17 residues. For the CDR3, the DNA is TGCAGTGCTAGGCTCCTTTTAGCGGCTCCCGGGACGGATACGCAGTATTTT. It yields the protein CSARLLLAAPGTDTQYF.

This clonotype was detected many times. The genes are TRBV6-1 and TRBJ2-7; TRBD2 aligns across 13 bases. The CDR3 has 16 residues. J was trimmed by 1 base and V by 5 bases; bases with no gene match: 5. The V gene's germline CDR1 is MNHNS and CDR2 SASEGT. The CDR3 nucleotides are TGTGCCAGCAGTCTCGGACTAGCGGGGGCTTCCTACGAGCAGTACTTC. Its protein is CASSLGLAGASYEQYF.

There are many counts of this clonotype. The chain carries TRBV5-4 and TRBJ2-7; D is unresolved. CDR1 and CDR2 (germline): SGHNT, YYREEE (reference sequence). This CDR3 contains 13 residues. Trimming took off 0 bases at V and 5 bases at J, with 9 bases between the two ends. CDR3 sequence reads: CASSLVWQNEQYF. The CDR3 nucleotides are TGTGCCAGCAGCTTGGTGTGGCAAAACGAGCAGTACTTC.

This clonotype was counted between two and nine times. The chain is built from TRBV29-1 and TRBJ2-1; 8 nucleotides agree with TRBD2. The germline V gene has CDR1 SQVTM and CDR2 ANQGSEA. J was trimmed by 4 bases and V by 2 bases; bases with no gene match: 7. The CDR3 runs 15 residues. This CDR3 is CSVERGLAGYNEQFF. The CDR3 coding sequence is TGCAGCGTTGAAAGGGGCCTAGCGGGTTACAATGAGCAGTTCTTC.

The table lists this clonotype with many counts. The chain links TRBV6-5 to TRBJ2-3, with 12 bases identical to TRBD2. Germline V lookup: CDR1 MNHEY, CDR2 SVGAGI. CDR3 length: 16 residues. With 1 base clipped from V and 6 bases from J, the junction kept 5 bases outside the gene matches. CDR3 in amino acids: CASSYLLAGGGDTQYF. The CDR3 DNA reads TGTGCCAGCAGTTACTTACTAGCGGGAGGAGGGGATACGCAGTATTTT.

This clonotype was detected many times. The chain carries TRBV27 and TRBJ2-1; D may correspond to TRBD1 or TRBD2 (6 bases each). The CDR3 runs 15 residues. The germline V and J ends were trimmed by 1 base and 8 bases, with 15 bases remaining between them. The germline V gene encodes CDR1 MNHEY and CDR2 SMNVEV (reference sequence). CDR3 amino acids: CASSLYGGRRDEQFF. The CDR3 nucleotides are TGTGCCAGCAGTTTATATGGGGGCAGGAGGGATGAGCAGTTCTTC.